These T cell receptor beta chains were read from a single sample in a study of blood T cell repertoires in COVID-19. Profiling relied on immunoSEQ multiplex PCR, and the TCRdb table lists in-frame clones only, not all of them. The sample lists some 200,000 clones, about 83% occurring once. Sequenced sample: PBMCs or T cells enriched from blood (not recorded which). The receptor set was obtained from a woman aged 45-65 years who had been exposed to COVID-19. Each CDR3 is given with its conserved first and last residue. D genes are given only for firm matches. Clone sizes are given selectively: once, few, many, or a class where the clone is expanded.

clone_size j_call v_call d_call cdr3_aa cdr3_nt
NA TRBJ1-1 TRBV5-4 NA CASSSVGALNTEAFF TGTGCCAGCAGCTCAGTAGGGGCTCTCAACACTGAAGCTTTCTTT
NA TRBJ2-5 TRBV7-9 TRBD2 CASSLTLAGKETQYF TGTGCCAGCAGCTTAACCCTAGCGGGGAAAGAGACCCAGTACTTC
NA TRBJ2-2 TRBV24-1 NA CATSKTGPTFGELFF TGTGCCACCTCAAAAACAGGGCCCACCTTCGGGGAGCTGTTTTTT
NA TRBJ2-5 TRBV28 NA CASSLGEAPETQYF TGTGCCAGCAGTTTAGGAGAAGCCCCCGAGACCCAGTACTTC
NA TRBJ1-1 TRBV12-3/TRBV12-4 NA CASTHRGTEAFF TGTGCCAGCACCCATAGGGGCACTGAAGCTTTCTTT
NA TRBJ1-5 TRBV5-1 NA CASSLGTGIGQNQPQHF TGCGCCAGCAGCTTAGGAACAGGGATTGGGCAAAATCAGCCCCAGCATTTT
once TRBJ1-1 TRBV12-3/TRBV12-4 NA CASTPSPNTEAFF TGTGCCAGCACCCCATCCCCGAACACTGAAGCTTTCTTT
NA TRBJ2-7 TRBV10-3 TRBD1 CAISPMDRPSYEQYF TGTGCCATCAGTCCGATGGACAGGCCCTCCTACGAGCAGTACTTC
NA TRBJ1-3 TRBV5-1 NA CASSLGGQTLFIGNTIYF TGCGCCAGCAGCTTGGGAGGACAGACCCTCTTTATTGGAAACACCATATATTTT
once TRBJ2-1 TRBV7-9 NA CASSPPGGLSGEQFF TGTGCCAGCAGCCCCCCCGGGGGTCTGAGTGGTGAGCAGTTCTTC
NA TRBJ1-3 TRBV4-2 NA CASSLLGPGNTIYF TGTGCCAGCAGCCTTCTGGGGCCTGGAAACACCATATATTTT
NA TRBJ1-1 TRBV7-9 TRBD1 CASARQGLNTEAFF TGTGCCAGCGCACGACAGGGCTTGAACACTGAAGCTTTCTTT
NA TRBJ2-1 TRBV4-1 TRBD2 CASSPSGTSGNEQFF TGCGCCAGCAGCCCCTCCGGGACTAGCGGCAATGAGCAGTTCTTC
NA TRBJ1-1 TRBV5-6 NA CASSRGWGGNTEAFF TGTGCCAGCAGCCGGGGGTGGGGTGGAAACACTGAAGCTTTCTTT
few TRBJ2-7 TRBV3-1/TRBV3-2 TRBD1 CASSQSARSTGGYEQYF TGTGCCAGCAGCCAAAGTGCTCGTTCAACAGGGGGCTACGAGCAGTACTTC
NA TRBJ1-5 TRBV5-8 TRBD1 CASSLQAGTVGNQPQHF TGTGCCAGCAGCTTGCAGGCCGGGACAGTTGGGAATCAGCCCCAGCATTTT
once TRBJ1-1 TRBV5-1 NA CASANRVNTEAFF TGCGCCAGCGCGAACAGGGTGAACACTGAAGCTTTCTTT
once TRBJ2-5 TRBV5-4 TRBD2 CASSLVAGGQETQYF TGTGCCAGCAGCTTGGTAGCGGGGGGCCAAGAGACCCAGTACTTC
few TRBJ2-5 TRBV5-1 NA CASSLDTRGTRVETQYF TGCGCCAGCAGCTTGGACACAAGGGGAACTCGGGTAGAGACCCAGTACTTC
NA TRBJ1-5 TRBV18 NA CASSPSGGPRINQPQHF TGTGCCAGCTCACCATCAGGAGGGCCGAGGATCAATCAGCCCCAGCATTTT
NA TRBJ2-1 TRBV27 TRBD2 CASSLNAGDYNEQFF TGTGCCAGCAGTTTAAATGCGGGGGATTACAATGAGCAGTTCTTC
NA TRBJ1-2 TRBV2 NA CASSELGQGYGYTF TGTGCCAGCAGTGAACTCGGGCAGGGCTATGGCTACACCTTC
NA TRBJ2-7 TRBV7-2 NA CASSFRGTSYEQYF TGTGCCAGCAGCTTTAGGGGTACCTCCTACGAGCAGTACTTC
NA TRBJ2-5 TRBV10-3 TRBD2 CAISDYLWEGGVFYF TGTGCCATCAGTGACTATTTGTGGGAGGGAGGGGTGTTTTACTTC